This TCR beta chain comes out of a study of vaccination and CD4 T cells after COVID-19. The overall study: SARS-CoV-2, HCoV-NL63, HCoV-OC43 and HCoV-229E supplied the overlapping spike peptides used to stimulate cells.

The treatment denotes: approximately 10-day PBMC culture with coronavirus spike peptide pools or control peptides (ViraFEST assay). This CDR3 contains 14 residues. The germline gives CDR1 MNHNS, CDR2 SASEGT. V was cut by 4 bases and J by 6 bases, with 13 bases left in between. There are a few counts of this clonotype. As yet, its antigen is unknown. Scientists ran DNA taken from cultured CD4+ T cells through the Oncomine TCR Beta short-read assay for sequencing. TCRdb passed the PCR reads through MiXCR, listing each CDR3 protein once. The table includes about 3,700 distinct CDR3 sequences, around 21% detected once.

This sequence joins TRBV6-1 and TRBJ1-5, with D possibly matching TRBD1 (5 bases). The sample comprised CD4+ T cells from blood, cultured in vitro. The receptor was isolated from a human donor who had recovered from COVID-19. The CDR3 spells CASSGGGVGQPQHF. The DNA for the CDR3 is TGTGCCAGCAGTGGCGGGGGAGTTGGTCAGCCCCAGCATTTT.